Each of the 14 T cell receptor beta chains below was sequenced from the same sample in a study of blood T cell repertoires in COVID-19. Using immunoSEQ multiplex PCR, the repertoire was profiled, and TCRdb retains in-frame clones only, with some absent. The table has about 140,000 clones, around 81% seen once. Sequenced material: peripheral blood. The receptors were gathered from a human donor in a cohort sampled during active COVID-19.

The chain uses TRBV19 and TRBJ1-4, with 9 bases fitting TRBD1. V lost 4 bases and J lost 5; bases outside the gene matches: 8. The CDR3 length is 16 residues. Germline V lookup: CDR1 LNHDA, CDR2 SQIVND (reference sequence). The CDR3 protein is CASSTDTGTGNEKLFF. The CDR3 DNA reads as TGTGCCAGTAGTACCGACACCGGGACAGGGAATGAAAAACTGTTTTTT.

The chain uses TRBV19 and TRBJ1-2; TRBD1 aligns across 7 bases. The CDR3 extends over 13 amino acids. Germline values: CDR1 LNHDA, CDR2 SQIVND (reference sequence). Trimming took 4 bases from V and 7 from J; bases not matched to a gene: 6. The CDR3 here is CASSRGQRPGYTF. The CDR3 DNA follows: TGTGCCAGTAGTAGGGGACAGAGACCTGGCTACACCTTC.

As DNA, the CDR3 is TGTGCCAGCAGCAGGGACAGGGTTAGAAGGAGCACTGAAGCTTTCTTT. Translated: CASSRDRVRRSTEAFF. V and J are TRBV28 and TRBJ1-1; TRBD1 matches at 9 bases. The CDR3 extends over 16 amino acids. The germline V gene encodes CDR1 MDHEN and CDR2 SYDVKM. V dropped 6 bases and J dropped 4; count of bases not matched to a gene: 12.

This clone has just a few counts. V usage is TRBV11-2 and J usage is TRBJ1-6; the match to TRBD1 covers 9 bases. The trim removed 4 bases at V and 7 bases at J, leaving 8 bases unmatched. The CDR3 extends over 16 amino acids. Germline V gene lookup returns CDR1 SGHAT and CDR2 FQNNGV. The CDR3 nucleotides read TGTGCCAGCAGCTCTGGACAGGGGAGAAGAAATTCACCCCTCCACTTT. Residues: CASSSGQGRRNSPLHF. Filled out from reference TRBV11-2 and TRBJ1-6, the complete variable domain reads EAGVAQSPRYKIIEKRQSVAFWCNPISGHATLYWYQQILGQGPKLLIQFQNNGVVDDSQLPKDRFSAERLKGVDSTLKIQPAKLEDSAVYLCASSSGQGRRNSPLHFGNGTRLTVT.

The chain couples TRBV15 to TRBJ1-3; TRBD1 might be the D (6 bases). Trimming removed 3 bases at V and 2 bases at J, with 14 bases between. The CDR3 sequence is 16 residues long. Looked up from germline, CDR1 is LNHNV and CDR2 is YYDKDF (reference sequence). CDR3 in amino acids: CATSREVQGTGNTIYF. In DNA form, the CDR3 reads TGTGCCACCAGCAGGGAGGTACAGGGAACTGGAAACACCATATATTTT.

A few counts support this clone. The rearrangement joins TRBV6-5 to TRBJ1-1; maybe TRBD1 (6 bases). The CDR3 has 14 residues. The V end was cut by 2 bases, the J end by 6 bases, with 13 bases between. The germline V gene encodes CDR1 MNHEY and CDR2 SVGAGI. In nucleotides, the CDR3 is TGTGCCAGCAGTTACCACAGGGAAGGGGCTGAAGCTTTCTTT. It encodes CASSYHREGAEAFF.

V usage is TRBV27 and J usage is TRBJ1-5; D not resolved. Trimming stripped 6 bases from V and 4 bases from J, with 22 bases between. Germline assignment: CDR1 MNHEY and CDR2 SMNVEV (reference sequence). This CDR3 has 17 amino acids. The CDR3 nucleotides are TGTGCCAGCAGCTTCAACGGGCGGGGAGGTGGGAATCAGCCCCAGCATTTT. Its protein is CASSFNGRGGGNQPQHF.

This chain's CDR3 is CSVERAGSTGELFF. The DNA of the CDR3 is TGCAGCGTTGAGAGGGCGGGTTCCACCGGGGAGCTGTTTTTT. This chain connects TRBV29-1 to TRBJ2-2; possibly TRBD2 for D (5 bases). Germline CDR1 is SQVTM and CDR2 is ANQGSEA. V dropped 3 bases and J dropped 4 bases, with 12 bases sitting between them. There are 14 residues in the CDR3.

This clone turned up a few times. The CDR3 here is CASSYQAGDYEQYF. The CDR3 bases are TGTGCCAGCAGTTACCAAGCGGGTGACTACGAGCAGTACTTC. V usage is TRBV6-5 and J usage is TRBJ2-7, with D tentatively TRBD2 (6 bases). This CDR3 region has 14 residues. The V gene's germline CDR1 is MNHEY and CDR2 SVGAGI. Trimming stripped 2 bases from V and 3 bases from J, with 11 bases between.

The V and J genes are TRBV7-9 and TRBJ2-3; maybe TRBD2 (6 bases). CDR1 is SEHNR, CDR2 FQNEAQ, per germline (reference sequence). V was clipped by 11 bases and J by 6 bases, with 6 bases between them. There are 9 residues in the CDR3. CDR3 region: CAGGDTQYF. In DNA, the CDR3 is TGTGCCGGGGGGGATACGCAGTATTTT.

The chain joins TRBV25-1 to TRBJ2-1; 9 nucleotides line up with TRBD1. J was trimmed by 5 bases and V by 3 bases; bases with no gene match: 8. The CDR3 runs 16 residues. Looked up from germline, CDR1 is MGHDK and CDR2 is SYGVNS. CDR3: CASSDGRGQGHNEQFF. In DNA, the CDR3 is TGTGCCAGCAGTGACGGTAGGGGACAGGGTCACAATGAGCAGTTCTTC.

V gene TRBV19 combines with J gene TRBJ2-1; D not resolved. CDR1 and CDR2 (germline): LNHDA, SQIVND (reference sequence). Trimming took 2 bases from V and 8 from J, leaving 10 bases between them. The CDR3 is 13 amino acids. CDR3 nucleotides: TGTGCCAGTAGTATACAACCTAGAGATGAGCAGTTCTTC. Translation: CASSIQPRDEQFF. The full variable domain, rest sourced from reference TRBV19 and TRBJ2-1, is DGGITQSPKYLFRKEGQNVTLSCEQNLNHDAMYWYRQDPGQGLRLIYYSQIVNDFQKGDIAEGYSVSREKKESFPLTVTSAQKNPTAFYLCASSIQPRDEQFFGPGTRLTVL.

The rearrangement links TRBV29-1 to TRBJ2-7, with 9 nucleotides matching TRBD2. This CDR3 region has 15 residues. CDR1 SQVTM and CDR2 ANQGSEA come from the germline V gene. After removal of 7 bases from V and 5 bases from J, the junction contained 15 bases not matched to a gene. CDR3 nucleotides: TGCAGCGCTGCGGGTCTTAGCGGGAGTCTGAACGAGCAGTACTTC. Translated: CSAAGLSGSLNEQYF.

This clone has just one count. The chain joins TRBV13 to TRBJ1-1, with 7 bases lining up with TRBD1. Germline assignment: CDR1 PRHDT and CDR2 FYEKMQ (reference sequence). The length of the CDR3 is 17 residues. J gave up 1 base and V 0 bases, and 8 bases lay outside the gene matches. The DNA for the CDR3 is TGTGCCAGCAGCTTAGGGGTTCCGGGACAGCGGAACACTGAAGCTTTCTTT. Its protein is CASSLGVPGQRNTEAFF.